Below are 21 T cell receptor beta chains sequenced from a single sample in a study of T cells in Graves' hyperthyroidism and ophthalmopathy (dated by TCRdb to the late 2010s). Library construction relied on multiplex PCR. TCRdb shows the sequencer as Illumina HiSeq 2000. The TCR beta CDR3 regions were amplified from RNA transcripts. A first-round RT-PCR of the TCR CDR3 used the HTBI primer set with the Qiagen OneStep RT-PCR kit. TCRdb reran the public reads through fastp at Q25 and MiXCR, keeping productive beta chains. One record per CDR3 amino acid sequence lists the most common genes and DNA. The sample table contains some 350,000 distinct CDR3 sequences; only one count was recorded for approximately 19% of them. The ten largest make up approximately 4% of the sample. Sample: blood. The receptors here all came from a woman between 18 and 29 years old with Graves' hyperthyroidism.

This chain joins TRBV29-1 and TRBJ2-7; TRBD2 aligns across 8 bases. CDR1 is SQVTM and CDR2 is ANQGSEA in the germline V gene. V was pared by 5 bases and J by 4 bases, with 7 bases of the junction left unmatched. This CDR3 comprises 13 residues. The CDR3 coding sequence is TGCAGCGTTACGGGACTAGTGGGGTACGAGCAGTACTTC. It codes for CSVTGLVGYEQYF.

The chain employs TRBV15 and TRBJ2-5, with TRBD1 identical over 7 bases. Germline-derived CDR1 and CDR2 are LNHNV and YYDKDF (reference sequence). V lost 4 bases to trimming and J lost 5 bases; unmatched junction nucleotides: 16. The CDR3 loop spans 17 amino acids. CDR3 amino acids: CATSTAFGQVIKETQYF. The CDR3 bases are TGTGCCACCAGCACCGCCTTTGGACAGGTCATAAAGGAGACCCAGTACTTC.

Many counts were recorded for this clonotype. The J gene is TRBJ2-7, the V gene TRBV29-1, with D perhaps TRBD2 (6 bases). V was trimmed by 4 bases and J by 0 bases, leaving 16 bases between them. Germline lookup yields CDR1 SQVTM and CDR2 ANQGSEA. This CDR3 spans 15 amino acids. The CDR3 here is CSVVRDSYLSYEQYF. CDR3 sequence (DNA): TGCAGCGTTGTAAGGGACTCCTATCTCTCCTACGAGCAGTACTTC.

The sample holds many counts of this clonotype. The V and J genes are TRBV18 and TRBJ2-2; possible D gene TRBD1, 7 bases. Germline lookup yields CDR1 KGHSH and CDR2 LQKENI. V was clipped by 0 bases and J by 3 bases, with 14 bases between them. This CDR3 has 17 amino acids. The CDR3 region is CASSPPGGQLDTGELFF. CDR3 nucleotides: TGTGCCAGCTCACCACCGGGGGGACAGTTAGACACCGGGGAGCTGTTTTTT.

The CDR3 spells CASSLTAGGFYEQYF. The CDR3 region has the DNA TGTGCCAGCAGTTTAACGGCGGGAGGGTTCTACGAGCAGTACTTC. V is TRBV12-3 or TRBV12-4 and J is TRBJ2-7, with TRBD2 matching 9 bases. This CDR3 has 15 amino acids. The junction had 5 bases not matched to a gene; V was cut back by 2 bases and J by 3 bases.

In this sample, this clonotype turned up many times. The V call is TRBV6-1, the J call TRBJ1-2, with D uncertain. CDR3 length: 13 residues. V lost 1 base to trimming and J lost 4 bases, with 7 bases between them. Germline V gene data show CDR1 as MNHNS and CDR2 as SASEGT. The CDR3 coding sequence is TGTGCCAGCAGTGAAGGGGAAGCCTATGGCTACACCTTC. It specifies CASSEGEAYGYTF.

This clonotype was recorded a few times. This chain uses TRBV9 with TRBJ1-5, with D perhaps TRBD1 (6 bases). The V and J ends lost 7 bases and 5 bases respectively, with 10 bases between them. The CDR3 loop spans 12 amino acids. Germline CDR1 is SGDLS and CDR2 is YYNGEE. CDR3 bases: TGTGCCAGCCCGGGGGCCGATCAGCCCCAGCATTTT. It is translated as CASPGADQPQHF.

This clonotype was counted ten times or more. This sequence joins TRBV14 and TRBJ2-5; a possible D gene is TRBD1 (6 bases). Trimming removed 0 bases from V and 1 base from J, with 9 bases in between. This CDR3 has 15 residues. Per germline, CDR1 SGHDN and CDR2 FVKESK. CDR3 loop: CASSQEGAFQETQYF. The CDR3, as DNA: TGTGCCAGCAGCCAAGAGGGGGCGTTCCAAGAGACCCAGTACTTC.

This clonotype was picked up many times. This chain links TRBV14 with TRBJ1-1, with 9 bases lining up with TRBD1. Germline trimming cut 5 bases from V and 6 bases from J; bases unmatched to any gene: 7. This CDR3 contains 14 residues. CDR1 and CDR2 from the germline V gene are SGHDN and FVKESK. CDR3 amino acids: CASSRGQGRAEAFF. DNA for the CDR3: TGTGCCAGCAGCAGAGGACAGGGGCGCGCTGAAGCTTTCTTT.

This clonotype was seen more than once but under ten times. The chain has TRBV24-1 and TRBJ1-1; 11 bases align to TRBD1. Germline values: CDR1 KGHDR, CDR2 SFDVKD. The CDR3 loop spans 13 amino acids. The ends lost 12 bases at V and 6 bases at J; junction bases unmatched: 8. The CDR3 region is CACRDRGSAEAFF. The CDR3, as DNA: TGTGCCTGCCGGGACAGGGGGAGCGCTGAAGCTTTCTTT.

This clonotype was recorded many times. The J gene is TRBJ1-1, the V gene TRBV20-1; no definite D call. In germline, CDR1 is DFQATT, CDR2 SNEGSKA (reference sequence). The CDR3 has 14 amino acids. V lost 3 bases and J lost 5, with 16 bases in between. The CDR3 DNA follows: TGCAGTGCTAGCGGTCAACGGACGTGGACTGAAGCTTTCTTT. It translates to CSASGQRTWTEAFF.

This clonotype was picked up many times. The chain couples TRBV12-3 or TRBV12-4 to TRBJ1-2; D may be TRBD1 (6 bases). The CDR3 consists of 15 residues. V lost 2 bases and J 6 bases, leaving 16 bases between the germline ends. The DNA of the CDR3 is TGTGCCAGCAGTTTAAGGGGGGTCCTCAACGATGGCTACACCTTC. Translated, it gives CASSLRGVLNDGYTF.

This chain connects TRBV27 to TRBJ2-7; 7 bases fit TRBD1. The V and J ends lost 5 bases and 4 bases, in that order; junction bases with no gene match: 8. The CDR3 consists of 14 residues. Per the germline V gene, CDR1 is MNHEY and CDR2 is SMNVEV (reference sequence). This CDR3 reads CASSVRQGRYEQYF. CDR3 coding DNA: TGTGCCAGCAGTGTTAGACAGGGTAGATACGAGCAGTACTTC.

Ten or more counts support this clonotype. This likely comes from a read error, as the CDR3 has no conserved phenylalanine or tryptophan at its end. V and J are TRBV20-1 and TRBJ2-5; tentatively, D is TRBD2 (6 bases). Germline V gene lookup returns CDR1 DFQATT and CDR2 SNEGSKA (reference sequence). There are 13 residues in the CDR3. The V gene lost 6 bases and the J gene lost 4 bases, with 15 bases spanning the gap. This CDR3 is CSAETGTPETQYL. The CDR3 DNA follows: TGCAGTGCAGAAACCGGGACTCCAGAGACCCAGTACCTC.

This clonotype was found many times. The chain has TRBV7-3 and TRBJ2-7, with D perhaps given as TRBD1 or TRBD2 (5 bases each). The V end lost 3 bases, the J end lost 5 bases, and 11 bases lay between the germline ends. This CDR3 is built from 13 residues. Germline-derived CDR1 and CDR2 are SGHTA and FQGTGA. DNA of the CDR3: TGTGCCAGCAGCTTCAGTGGGGGTAACGAGCAGTACTTC. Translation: CASSFSGGNEQYF.

CDR3 bases: TGTGCCAGCAGTGAGGGGGACGATCAGCCCCAGCATTTT. This gives the protein CASSEGDDQPQHF. The chain uses TRBV2 and TRBJ1-5; TRBD1 is a possible D gene (5 bases). The CDR3 is 13 residues long. V lost 3 bases to trimming and J lost 5 bases, with 8 bases between them. Per germline, CDR1 SNHLY and CDR2 FYNNEI.

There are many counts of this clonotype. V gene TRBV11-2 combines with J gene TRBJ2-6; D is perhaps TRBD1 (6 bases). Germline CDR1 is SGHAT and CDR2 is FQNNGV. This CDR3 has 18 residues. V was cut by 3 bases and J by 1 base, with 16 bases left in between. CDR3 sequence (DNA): TGTGCCAGCAGCTTGGAGAACAGGGCATTTTCTGGGGCCAACGTCCTGACTTTC. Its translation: CASSLENRAFSGANVLTF.

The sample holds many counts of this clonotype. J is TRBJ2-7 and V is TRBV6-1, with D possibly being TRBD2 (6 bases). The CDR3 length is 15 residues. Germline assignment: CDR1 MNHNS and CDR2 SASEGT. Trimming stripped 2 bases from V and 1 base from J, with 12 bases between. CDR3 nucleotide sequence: TGTGCCAGCAGTGAAACGGGACTGCCTTCCTACGAGCAGTACTTC. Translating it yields CASSETGLPSYEQYF.

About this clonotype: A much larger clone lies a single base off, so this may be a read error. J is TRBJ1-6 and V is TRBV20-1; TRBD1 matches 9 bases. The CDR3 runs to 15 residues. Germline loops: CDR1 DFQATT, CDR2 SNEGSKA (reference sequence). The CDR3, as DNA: TGCAGTGCTAAAAGACAGGGGGTCTATAATTCACCCATCCACTTT. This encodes CSAKRQGVYNSPIHF.

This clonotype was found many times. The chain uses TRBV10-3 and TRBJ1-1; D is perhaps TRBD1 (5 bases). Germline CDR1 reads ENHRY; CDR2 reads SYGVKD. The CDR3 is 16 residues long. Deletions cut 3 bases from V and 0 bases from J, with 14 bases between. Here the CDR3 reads CAISDLGVNMNTEAFF. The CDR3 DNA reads TGTGCCATCAGTGACTTAGGGGTTAACATGAACACTGAAGCTTTCTTT.

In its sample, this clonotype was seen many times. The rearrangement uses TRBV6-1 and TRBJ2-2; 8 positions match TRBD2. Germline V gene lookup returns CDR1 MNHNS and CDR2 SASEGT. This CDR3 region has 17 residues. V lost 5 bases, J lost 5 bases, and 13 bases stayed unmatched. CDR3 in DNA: TGTGCCAGCAGTCAACCAGGGACTAGTAAACCGACCGGGGAGCTGTTTTTT. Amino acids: CASSQPGTSKPTGELFF.